This T cell receptor (beta chain) was identified in a study of blood T cell repertoires in COVID-19. Germline lookup yields CDR1 SGHTA and CDR2 FQGTGA. The CDR3 has 14 residues. V lost 8 bases and J lost 5, with 18 bases in between. TCRdb's copy holds only in-frame clones and misses some; the assay was immunoSEQ multiplex PCR. The profile shows approximately 180,000 clones, 87% of them singletons. The receptor comes from a man between 60 and 75 years old with active or convalescent COVID-19. The sequencing input was peripheral blood. The J gene is TRBJ1-2, the V gene TRBV7-3, with D perhaps matching TRBD1 (5 bases). CDR3 nucleotide sequence: TGTGCCAGCCCGTTCGGGGGGGGAGAATATGGCTACACCTTC. As protein: CASPFGGGEYGYTF. Looking up the rest from reference TRBV7-3 and TRBJ1-2 gives the full variable domain: GAGVSQTPSNKVTEKGKYVELRCDPISGHTALYWYRQSLGQGPEFLIYFQGTGAADDSGLPNDRFFAVRPEGSVSTLKIQRTERGDSAVYLCASPFGGGEYGYTFGSGTRLTVV.